The 17 T cell receptor beta chains below all came from one sample that was sequenced in a study of T cell repertoires in cytomegalovirus infection. These receptors have no known antigen. TCRdb re-called the reads with MiXCR, one entry per CDR3 protein. This table holds tens of thousands of distinct CDR3 sequences, approximately 20% found once. Sequenced material: PBMCs, sequenced either directly or after in vitro stimulation (not recorded which). The receptors originated from a human donor in good health (CMV status not recorded). Some clones in this sample may be carry-over from other donors' samples.

In its sample, this clonotype was seen many times. This chain uses TRBV11-2 with TRBJ2-7, with D perhaps matching TRBD2 (5 bases). The V end was cut by 6 bases, the J end by 6 bases, with 12 bases between. Germline V CDR1 and CDR2: SGHAT, FQNNGV. CDR3 length: 12 residues. The CDR3 nucleotides are TGTGCCAGCAGTGAGGGCCGGGGCGAGCAGTACTTC. Translated: CASSEGRGEQYF. The variable domain in full, with the rest retrieved from reference TRBV11-2 and TRBJ2-7, is EAGVAQSPRYKIIEKRQSVAFWCNPISGHATLYWYQQILGQGPKLLIQFQNNGVVDDSQLPKDRFSAERLKGVDSTLKIQPAKLEDSAVYLCASSEGRGEQYFGPGTRLTVT.

The chain joins TRBV7-2 to TRBJ2-5; 7 nucleotides line up with TRBD2. Germline trimming cut 1 base from V and 2 bases from J; bases unmatched to any gene: 7. This CDR3 is built from 16 residues. In germline, CDR1 is SGHTA, CDR2 FQGNSA. CDR3 amino acids: CASSLETGGRQETQYF. The CDR3, as DNA: TGTGCCAGCAGCTTAGAAACGGGAGGCAGGCAAGAGACCCAGTACTTC.

This chain links TRBV9 with TRBJ2-1, with TRBD1 identical over 9 bases. The CDR3 is made up of 16 amino acids. The V and J ends lost 3 bases and 4 bases, in that order; junction bases with no gene match: 8. Germline CDR1 is SGDLS and CDR2 is YYNGEE. In nucleotides, the CDR3 is TGTGCCAGCAGCGGCCGGGACAGGGCGATGTACAATGAGCAGTTCTTC. Translated, it gives CASSGRDRAMYNEQFF. Full variable domain (outside the CDR3, taken from reference TRBV9 and TRBJ2-1): DSGVTQTPKHLITATGQRVTLRCSPRSGDLSVYWYQQSLDQGLQFLIQYYNGEERAKGNILERFSAQQFPDLHSELNLSSLELGDSALYFCASSGRDRAMYNEQFFGPGTRLTVL.

Ten or more counts support this clonotype. V usage is TRBV7-2 and J usage is TRBJ1-5, with D perhaps TRBD1 (5 bases). V lost 4 bases and J lost 5, with 6 bases in between. The germline V gene has CDR1 SGHTA and CDR2 FQGNSA. This CDR3 contains 12 residues. CDR3 DNA: TGTGCCAGCAGCTGGGGGGATCAGCCCCAGCATTTT. Amino acids: CASSWGDQPQHF.

The V and J genes are TRBV16 and TRBJ1-4; D is ambiguous. The CDR3 is made up of 14 amino acids. Trimming shortened V by 0 bases and J by 2 bases, and 4 bases separated the two germline ends. Germline values: CDR1 KGHSY, CDR2 FQNENV. The CDR3 is CASSQSGTNEKLFF. The CDR3 region has the DNA TGTGCCAGCAGCCAATCAGGGACTAATGAAAAACTGTTTTTT.

There are many counts of this clonotype. The chain carries TRBV27 and TRBJ2-1, with D unclear. V was trimmed by 3 bases and J by 5 bases, leaving 11 bases between them. The CDR3 consists of 14 residues. The germline CDR1 and CDR2 sequences are MNHEY and SMNVEV (reference sequence). The CDR3 DNA follows: TGTGCCAGCAGTTTTCTGGGCACCCACAATGAGCAGTTCTTC. This gives the protein CASSFLGTHNEQFF.

V and J are TRBV20-1 and TRBJ2-5; D might be TRBD2 (6 bases). Trimming shortened V by 0 bases and J by 1 base, and 9 bases separated the two germline ends. The CDR3 consists of 14 residues. The germline V gene has CDR1 DFQATT and CDR2 SNEGSKA (reference sequence). CDR3 sequence reads: CSARDRDFQETQYF. The CDR3 DNA reads as TGCAGTGCTAGAGATAGGGACTTCCAAGAGACCCAGTACTTC.

This clonotype was recorded a few times. The V call is TRBV7-8, the J call TRBJ1-1, with a weak D call TRBD1 (6 bases). Germline loops: CDR1 SGHVS, CDR2 FQNEAQ. The CDR3 has 15 amino acids. Trimming shortened V by 2 bases and J by 6 bases, and 16 bases separated the two germline ends. CDR3 in amino acids: CASSLQQGRYAEAFF. The CDR3 DNA sequence: TGTGCCAGCAGCTTACAACAGGGACGATACGCTGAAGCTTTCTTT.

This clonotype has at least ten counts. The chain links TRBV7-2 to TRBJ1-2, with a weak D call TRBD1 (5 bases). With 3 bases removed from V and 4 bases from J, the gap between germline ends came to 12 bases. Germline V gene sequence: CDR1 SGHTA, CDR2 FQGNSA. The CDR3 totals 14 residues. DNA for the CDR3: TGTGCCAGCAGCTTCGAGACAGCCTTCTATGGCTACACCTTC. Residues: CASSFETAFYGYTF. The full variable domain, with the rest looked up from reference TRBV7-2 and TRBJ1-2, is GAGVSQSPSNKVTEKGKDVELRCDPISGHTALYWYRQSLGQGLEFLIYFQGNSAPDKSGLPSDRFSAERTGGSVSTLTIQRTQQEDSAVYLCASSFETAFYGYTFGSGTRLTVV.

The chain links TRBV7-9 to TRBJ2-3; 9 bases fit TRBD1. The CDR3 length is 14 residues. The trim removed 6 bases at V and 8 bases at J, leaving 9 bases unmatched. Per the germline V gene, CDR1 is SEHNR and CDR2 is FQNEAQ (reference sequence). The CDR3 spells CASSIQGAESTQYF. The CDR3 bases are TGTGCCAGCAGTATACAGGGGGCTGAAAGTACGCAGTATTTT.

This clonotype has a handful of counts. This chain uses TRBV19 with TRBJ1-5; D is undetermined. Trimming removed 6 bases at V and 5 bases at J, with 20 bases between. The germline gives CDR1 LNHDA, CDR2 SQIVND (reference sequence). The length of the CDR3 is 16 residues. DNA for the CDR3: TGTGCCAGTAGCCCCCGAACCCGTAGGGCGGATCAGCCCCAGCATTTT. This gives the protein CASSPRTRRADQPQHF.

Turning to this clonotype: A much larger clone differs from this one at a single base, so this may be a read error. The rearrangement uses TRBV7-2 and TRBJ2-5; no clear D gene. The CDR3 runs 14 residues. V lost 5 bases and J lost 4, with 14 bases in between. The germline V gene encodes CDR1 SGHTA and CDR2 FQGNSA. CDR3 amino acids: CTSSPGPVPETQYF. CDR3 nucleotides: TGTACCAGCAGCCCAGGACCGGTCCCAGAGACCCAGTACTTC.

This clonotype has a count of ten or more. V gene TRBV7-2 combines with J gene TRBJ2-7, with D unresolved. CDR1 and CDR2 from the germline V gene are SGHTA and FQGNSA. V lost 1 base and J 2 bases, leaving 9 bases between the germline ends. This CDR3 is built from 14 residues. The CDR3 spells CASSLDLSTYEQYF. The CDR3 DNA reads TGTGCCAGCAGCTTAGATCTCAGTACCTACGAGCAGTACTTC. The entire variable domain, with the rest obtained from reference TRBV7-2 and TRBJ2-7, is as follows: GAGVSQSPSNKVTEKGKDVELRCDPISGHTALYWYRQSLGQGLEFLIYFQGNSAPDKSGLPSDRFSAERTGGSVSTLTIQRTQQEDSAVYLCASSLDLSTYEQYFGPGTRLTVT.

This clonotype showed up just a few times. The chain employs TRBV7-6 and TRBJ1-3, with no clear D. Trimming stripped 0 bases from V and 0 bases from J, with 6 bases between. Germline CDR1 and CDR2: SGHVS and FNYEAQ. This CDR3 is 15 amino acids long. CDR3 protein: CASSLAHSSGNTIYF. For the CDR3, the DNA is TGTGCCAGCAGCTTAGCCCACAGCTCTGGAAACACCATATATTTT.

This clonotype was found a few times. V and J are TRBV7-9 and TRBJ2-5; D is unclear. This CDR3 contains 15 residues. The V gene's germline CDR1 is SEHNR and CDR2 FQNEAQ (reference sequence). The ends were cut back, 2 bases at V and 3 bases at J, with 13 bases in the middle. CDR3 residues: CASSLTRTRKETQYF. The CDR3 bases are TGTGCCAGCAGCTTAACTCGGACCAGGAAAGAGACCCAGTACTTC.

This clonotype ranks as medium-sized. This chain connects TRBV5-4 to TRBJ2-1; 8 positions agree with TRBD2. The length of the CDR3 is 15 residues. With 4 bases clipped from V and 2 bases from J, the junction kept 5 bases outside the gene matches. Germline V lookup: CDR1 SGHNT, CDR2 YYREEE (reference sequence). CDR3 sequence: CASSARRGAYNEQFF. The CDR3 coding sequence is TGTGCCAGCAGCGCGAGGCGGGGGGCCTACAATGAGCAGTTCTTC.

This clonotype was picked up a small number of times. The rearrangement uses TRBV15 and TRBJ2-7; the D is unclear. CDR1 and CDR2 from the germline V gene are LNHNV and YYDKDF (reference sequence). The germline V and J ends were trimmed by 0 bases and 3 bases, with 9 bases remaining between them. The CDR3 is 14 amino acids. The CDR3 sequence is CATSRDRAVYEQYF. The CDR3 region has the DNA TGTGCCACCAGCAGAGATAGGGCTGTCTACGAGCAGTACTTC.